The entry below gives a single T cell receptor beta chain sequence along with its context. Its antigen is currently unknown. The donors were healthy bone marrow donors. V lost 3 bases and J lost 7; bases outside the gene matches: 12. The CDR3 covers 15 residues. The germline CDR1 and CDR2 sequences are SGHDT and YYEEEE. The data were taken from a study of cytomegalovirus exposure and HLA in healthy donors. Overall study findings and caveats: Another analysis was done later, and it associated 17,000 or so TCR beta sequences with HLA alleles at 0.05 false discovery rate. As confirmed in vitro, a few CMV-associated chains were specific for CMV antigens.

The PCR contained 60 Vbeta and 13 Jbeta primers. Assay used: immunoSEQ multiplex PCR; TCRdb lists only in-frame clones, some missing. The data hold 280,000 or so clones, with around 90% observed a single time. Sequencing was done on a sample of PBMCs. This chain uses TRBV5-6 with TRBJ2-7; 8 positions agree with TRBD1. This TCR derives from a woman in her late teens or twenties in good health and CMV-seronegative. The CDR3 DNA reads as TGTGCCAGCAGCTGGGGGACAGGCTCCTATGAAGAGCAGTACTTC. Translation: CASSWGTGSYEEQYF.